Sequencing of this T cell receptor beta chain was carried out in a study of blood T cell repertoires in COVID-19. About the study: Specimens from acute and convalescent COVID-19 originated in the United States, Italy and Spain. The analysed material was cDNA or gDNA that came from T cells, B-cell-depleted T cells, or PBMCs.

Authors' data handling: Reference gene primer amplification yielded estimated nucleated cell counts. Profiled with immunoSEQ multiplex PCR; TCRdb holds only in-frame clones, not every one. V and J calls and clone size come straight from that table; D and trimming were deduced from the DNA. The sample carries more than 110,000 clones, approximately 84% recorded once. This TCR came from a woman older than 75 in a cohort sampled during active or convalescent COVID-19. The sequencing input was peripheral blood.

In DNA form, the CDR3 reads TGTGCCAGCACCTACCGCGGGGGCCTGAACACTGAAGCTTTCTTT. This gives the protein CASTYRGGLNTEAFF. This chain connects TRBV27 to TRBJ1-1; D may be TRBD1 (6 bases). CDR3 size: 15 residues. Germline CDR1 MNHEY, CDR2 SMNVEV (reference sequence). The V end lost 7 bases, the J end lost 0 bases, and 15 bases lay between the germline ends.